Included here is one TCR beta chain sequence, with context. The CDR3 loop spans 15 amino acids. Germline values: CDR1 MNHNY, CDR2 SVGAGI (reference sequence). V lost 6 bases to trimming and J lost 2 bases; unmatched junction nucleotides: 7. Authors' methods: Estimation of nucleated cell counts was performed using reference gene primer amplification. The repertoire was sequenced with immunoSEQ multiplex PCR; TCRdb's copy has only in-frame clones and lacks some. V and J calls and clone size are as listed in that table; D and trimming were resolved from the DNA. Of fewer than 250,000 clones in the sample, about 85% were seen once. These data belong to a study of blood T cell repertoires in COVID-19. Study-level information: COVID-19 samples, acute and convalescent, were from the United States, Italy and Spain. T cells, B-cell-depleted T cells, or PBMCs provided the cDNA or gDNA that served as material.

This chain uses TRBV6-6 with TRBJ2-7; 10 positions agree with TRBD1. Specimen: peripheral blood. The TCR was taken from an older man with acute or convalescent COVID-19. CDR3 DNA sequence: TGTGCCAGCAGCGCCCTCGGGACAGGGGCCTACGAGCAGTACTTC. Translated: CASSALGTGAYEQYF.